A selection of T cell receptor beta chains follows, all from one sample in a study of blood T cell repertoires in COVID-19. Sequencing used immunoSEQ multiplex PCR; TCRdb keeps in-frame clones, though not all of them. The sample comprises 130,000 to 150,000 clones, 84% of which are singletons, and around 10% rests with the top ten. Specimen: peripheral blood. Receptors were obtained from a woman over 75 in a cohort sampled during active or convalescent COVID-19. The CDR3 runs from the conserved cysteine through the conserved F or W. The order of the fields is D gene, V gene, J gene, clone size, CDR3 DNA, CDR3 protein. D genes are given only for firm matches. Size values are once, few and many counts, or a class for expanded clones, and some rows have none.

TRBD2,TRBV4-1,TRBJ2-2,.,TGCGCCAGCAGCCAAGCGGGGACTACCAAGAACACCGGGGAGCTGTTTTTT,CASSQAGTTKNTGELFF
TRBD2,TRBV7-9,TRBJ2-1,.,TGTGCCAGCAGCAAACTAGCGGGGGAGAGCGATGAGCAGTTCTTC,CASSKLAGESDEQFF
.,TRBV6-5,TRBJ2-7,.,TGTGCCACCGTGAAGAGGGGGGGGAATTACGAGCAGTACTTC,CATVKRGGNYEQYF
.,TRBV7-2,TRBJ1-4,.,TGTGCCAGCAGCCCTAACAAGGGGGTTAATGAAAAACTGTTTTTT,CASSPNKGVNEKLFF
.,TRBV11-2,TRBJ1-6,once,TGTGCCAGCAGCTTAGGGGGCAATTCACCCCTCCACTTT,CASSLGGNSPLHF
.,TRBV7-9,TRBJ1-3,.,TGTGCCAGCAGCTTAGCCGGGTCCGGAAACACCATATATTTT,CASSLAGSGNTIYF
.,TRBV4-1,TRBJ1-2,.,TGCGCCAGCAGCCAAGTAATCGCCGCTAACTATGGCTACACTTTC,CASSQVIAANYGYTF
.,TRBV5-8,TRBJ2-5,.,TGTGCCAGCAGCTTGTGGACGGACTTTGAGGAGACCCAGTACTTC,CASSLWTDFEETQYF
TRBD2,TRBV19,TRBJ2-7,.,TGTGCCAGTAGTATTCTTCCGGGACTAGCGGGGCCTTCCTACGAGCAGTACTTC,CASSILPGLAGPSYEQYF
TRBD1,TRBV2,TRBJ1-6,few,TGTGCCAGCAGCTCCGGGACAGGGGACATAATCTATAATTCACCCCTCCACTTT,CASSSGTGDIIYNSPLHF
TRBD1,TRBV5-1,TRBJ1-6,.,TGCGCCAGCAGCTGGGGGACAGGGATGGATTCACCCCTCCACTTT,CASSWGTGMDSPLHF
TRBD2,TRBV4-3,TRBJ2-5,.,TGCGCCAGCAGCCAAGGTGTCGGGGGGGGGCAGGAGACCCAGTACTTC,CASSQGVGGGQETQYF
TRBD1,TRBV11-2,TRBJ2-2,.,TGTGCCAGCAGCAAAAAGGGACAGGGCGACGGGGAGCTGTTTTTT,CASSKKGQGDGELFF
.,TRBV19,TRBJ1-6,.,TGTGCCAGTAGTATCCCGGGACAACTTCCACCCCTCCACTTT,CASSIPGQLPPLHF
.,TRBV7-9,TRBJ1-3,many,TGTGCCAGCAGCTTAGGTGCGGGGACTCACTCTGGAAACACCATATATTTT,CASSLGAGTHSGNTIYF
.,TRBV4-1,TRBJ2-5,.,TGCGCCAGCAGCCTCACAGGGATCCCGTACCAAGAGACCCAGTACTTC,CASSLTGIPYQETQYF
.,TRBV29-1,TRBJ2-3,.,TGCAGCGGCCGAAGCGGCACAGATACGCAGTATTTT,CSGRSGTDTQYF
.,TRBV28,TRBJ1-2,.,TGTGCCAGCAGTTTGGGGGAGAGCGGGCCCTCTAAGGGCTACACCTTC,CASSLGESGPSKGYTF
TRBD1,TRBV18,TRBJ1-2,.,TGTGCCAGCTCACCCCCGACAGGGCCTGGATATGGCTACACCTTC,CASSPPTGPGYGYTF
TRBD2,TRBV4-3,TRBJ2-1,.,TGCGCCAGCAGCCTCGGGGGGGCATACAATGAGCAGTTCTTC,CASSLGGAYNEQFF
.,TRBV2,TRBJ2-1,once,TGTGCCAGCAAATCAGAACTAGCCTACAATGAGCAGTTCTTC,CASKSELAYNEQFF
TRBD1,TRBV19,TRBJ1-5,.,TGTGCCAGTAGGTCCGGGACAGGGTTGAGTAGCAATCAGCCCCAGCATTTT,CASRSGTGLSSNQPQHF
.,TRBV30,TRBJ2-1,.,TGTGCCTGGAGTGGTGGGGGGGCACGGGATGAGCAGTTCTTC,CAWSGGGARDEQFF
TRBD1,TRBV3-1/TRBV3-2,TRBJ2-1,.,TGTGCCAGCAGCCGGACAGGGCGCAATGAGCAGTTCTTC,CASSRTGRNEQFF
.,TRBV7-2,TRBJ1-1,many,TGTGCCAGCAGCTTAGGTTCTTCGGCCCGGGGAGACCTTTTT,CASSLGSSARGDLF
.,TRBV5-1,TRBJ1-6,.,TGCGCCAGCAGCTTGGCGGGGGAGTCCTATAATTCACCCCTCCACTTT,CASSLAGESYNSPLHF
TRBD1,TRBV5-5,TRBJ1-4,.,TGTGCCAGCAGCAGAGACAGGGTGAGGCGAGAAGGTGAAAAACTGTTTTTT,CASSRDRVRREGEKLFF
TRBD2,TRBV5-5,TRBJ2-3,.,TGTGCCAGCAGCCAGACTAGCGGGGTACCCACAGATACGCAGTATTTT,CASSQTSGVPTDTQYF
TRBD1,TRBV5-1,TRBJ1-2,.,TGCGCCAGCAGCCGCGGCGGGACAGCTTTCTCTAACTATGGCTACACCTTC,CASSRGGTAFSNYGYTF
.,TRBV6-5,TRBJ2-2,.,TGTGCCAGCTCCTTAACAGGGCTAACCGGGGAGCTGTTTTTT,CASSLTGLTGELFF
.,TRBV5-1,TRBJ1-1,.,TGCGCCAGCAGCTTGAGCTCATTACGCCTGAACACTGAAGCTTTCTTT,CASSLSSLRLNTEAFF
.,TRBV6-5,TRBJ2-6,.,TGTGCCAGCAGTTACCCACAGGACTCTGGGGCCAACGTCCTGACTTTC,CASSYPQDSGANVLTF
.,TRBV3-1/TRBV3-2,TRBJ1-2,once,TGTGCCAGCAGCCCATCCTGGGGGGGGGCAGGCTACACCTTC,CASSPSWGGAGYTF
.,TRBV19,TRBJ2-2,.,TGTGCCAGTAGTGGGGGGATACCGAACACCGGGGAGCTGTTTTTT,CASSGGIPNTGELFF
TRBD1,TRBV5-6,TRBJ2-5,.,TGTGCCAGCAGCATAGGGACAGGGGAGATAGAGACCCAGTACTTC,CASSIGTGEIETQYF
.,TRBV7-2,TRBJ2-3,.,TGTGCCAGCAGCAGGGGTACCGCACAGGGTACGCAGTATTTT,CASSRGTAQGTQYF
TRBD1,TRBV6-6,TRBJ2-3,once,TGTGCCAGCAGCCCCGGGACAGGGGTGACCTCGGGGGTTTTT,CASSPGTGVTSGVF
.,TRBV5-1,TRBJ1-4,.,TGCGCCAGCAGCCCAGGACAGCCCTATAATGAAAAACTGTTTTTT,CASSPGQPYNEKLFF
.,TRBV9,TRBJ1-6,.,TGTGCCAGCAGCGTAGATTCCCGTCCGGGAAATTCACCCCTCCACTTT,CASSVDSRPGNSPLHF
TRBD1,TRBV15,TRBJ2-5,once,TGTGCCACCATAAGGGACAGGGGGCAAGAGACCCAGTACTTC,CATIRDRGQETQYF
.,TRBV7-2,TRBJ1-4,.,TGTGCCAGCAGCTTGACAGGCTCAACTAATGAAAAACTGTTTTTT,CASSLTGSTNEKLFF
TRBD2,TRBV5-1,TRBJ2-3,.,TGCGCCAGCAGCTTGGCACTAGCGGGGGGGCGCACAGATACGCAGTATTTT,CASSLALAGGRTDTQYF
.,TRBV18,TRBJ2-1,.,TGTGCCAGCTCACCATCGCTAGGGGGGGATAATGAGCAGTTCTTC,CASSPSLGGDNEQFF
.,TRBV9,TRBJ2-3,.,TGTGCCAGCAGCGTAGGTAGCGAATCAGATACGCAGTATTTT,CASSVGSESDTQYF
.,TRBV5-1,TRBJ2-2,.,TGCGCCAGCGCCGGGGGGCAGAGGACCGGGGAGCTGTTTTTT,CASAGGQRTGELFF
TRBD1,TRBV18,TRBJ1-4,.,TGTGCCAGCTCACCAACGGGCCGCGGGACAGGGGGTGAAAAACTGTTTTTT,CASSPTGRGTGGEKLFF
.,TRBV7-8,TRBJ1-2,once,TGTGCCAGCAGCTTAAACCAATGGCCCAACTATGGCTACACCTTC,CASSLNQWPNYGYTF
TRBD2,TRBV19,TRBJ2-3,.,TGTGCCAGTAGTATAGATTATAGCGGGGGGATTACGCAGTATTTT,CASSIDYSGGITQYF
.,TRBV18,TRBJ2-4,.,TGTGCCAGCTCACCAGATAGGACCCCCGGGGATCAGTACTTC,CASSPDRTPGDQYF